This passage covers 13 T cell receptor beta chains from one sample sequenced in a study of CD8+ T cells in alopecia areata. Sequencing templates came from extracted RNA that was reverse transcribed into cDNA. Clones were sequenced by immunoSEQ multiplex PCR, and TCRdb holds only the in-frame ones, with some missing. The data hold some 180,000 clones, with more than 50% observed a single time. Material for sequencing was CD8+ T cells sorted from blood. These receptors originate from a human donor in good health.

This clone was observed at least ten times. This sequence joins TRBV11-2 and TRBJ2-3; D possibly corresponds to TRBD2 (6 bases). Germline CDR1 is SGHAT and CDR2 is FQNNGV. The CDR3 is 14 residues long. The V gene lost 5 bases and the J gene lost 2 bases, with 11 bases spanning the gap. The CDR3 is CASSAGPTTDTQYF. The CDR3 nucleotides read TGTGCCAGCAGCGCGGGACCGACCACAGATACGCAGTATTTT.

The V and J genes are TRBV29-1 and TRBJ1-1; the D is unclear. V shed 3 bases and J shed 3 bases, with 8 bases lying between them. Germline V lookup: CDR1 SQVTM, CDR2 ANQGSEA. The CDR3 is 12 amino acids. As DNA, the CDR3 is TGCAGCGTTGACTCAGGAGACACTGAAGCTTTCTTT. Residues: CSVDSGDTEAFF.

This sequence joins TRBV19 and TRBJ1-4; D is ambiguous. This CDR3 is built from 15 residues. CDR1 is LNHDA and CDR2 is SQIVND in the germline V gene (reference sequence). With 5 bases removed from V and 8 bases from J, the gap between germline ends came to 18 bases. CDR3 bases: TGTGCCAGTAGTGGACGCGGTGCCCAAGCGGAAAAACTGTTTTTT. Translation: CASSGRGAQAEKLFF.

J is TRBJ1-1 and V is TRBV29-1; D remains ambiguous. CDR1 is SQVTM and CDR2 is ANQGSEA in the germline V gene. CDR3 length equals 10 residues. V was shortened by 2 bases and J by 8 bases, with 6 bases between the two germline ends. Here the CDR3 DNA reads TGCAGCGTTGAAACGAGCGAAGCTTTCTTT. Amino acid sequence: CSVETSEAFF. Drawing the rest from reference TRBV29-1 and TRBJ1-1, the complete variable domain is SAVISQKPSRDICQRGTSLTIQCQVDSQVTMMFWYRQQPGQSLTLIATANQGSEATYESGFVIDKFPISRPNLTFSTLTVSNMSPEDSSIYLCSVETSEAFFGQGTRLTVV.

The V call is TRBV4-2, the J call TRBJ2-7; 9 nucleotides line up with TRBD2. The V gene end was trimmed by 1 base and the J gene end by 3 bases; junction bases not matched to a gene: 4. The CDR3 runs 15 residues. Germline V gives CDR1 LGHNA, CDR2 YNFKEQ. CDR3 in DNA: TGTGCCAGCAGCCAAGCAGGGACTAGCCACTACGAGCAGTACTTC. The encoded protein is CASSQAGTSHYEQYF.

The V and J genes are TRBV4-1 and TRBJ2-7; a possible D gene is TRBD1 (5 bases). CDR3 size: 13 residues. The V end lost 1 base, the J end lost 4 bases, and 8 bases lay between the germline ends. CDR1 is MGHRA, CDR2 YSYEKL, per germline. The CDR3 nucleotides are TGCGCCAGCAGCCAAGTCAGGGCGTACGAGCAGTACTTC. This translates into CASSQVRAYEQYF.

V usage is TRBV5-6 and J usage is TRBJ1-2; possibly TRBD1 for D (6 bases). With 6 bases removed from V and 1 base from J, the gap between germline ends came to 13 bases. CDR3 length: 14 residues. CDR1 and CDR2 (germline): SGHDT, YYEEEE. CDR3 region: CASITGPNNYGYTF. CDR3 sequence (DNA): TGTGCCAGCATCACAGGGCCCAATAACTATGGCTACACCTTC.

V usage is TRBV4-1 and J usage is TRBJ2-6; maybe TRBD1 (5 bases). The V gene's germline CDR1 is MGHRA and CDR2 YSYEKL. Trimming took 1 base from V and 2 from J, leaving 12 bases between them. The CDR3 is made up of 17 amino acids. The CDR3 DNA is TGCGCCAGCAGCCAAGTCAGGAAGGGGACTGGGGCCAACGTCCTGACTTTC. This translates into CASSQVRKGTGANVLTF.

The genes are TRBV27 and TRBJ1-2, with 8 bases identical to TRBD1. CDR3 size: 13 residues. Trimming cost V 6 bases and J 8 bases; bases outside gene matches: 8. CDR1 is MNHEY and CDR2 is SMNVEV in the germline V gene (reference sequence). CDR3 region: CASSAGQGWGYTF. The CDR3 region has the DNA TGTGCCAGCAGCGCCGGACAGGGATGGGGCTACACCTTC.

The chain employs TRBV6-5 and TRBJ1-2; TRBD1 agrees at 10 bases. Trimming at V came to 6 bases and at J to 7 bases, leaving 2 bases not matched to a gene. Germline CDR1 is MNHEY and CDR2 is SVGAGI. CDR3 length: 12 amino acids. The CDR3 DNA is TGTGCCAGCAGGACAGGGGGCGGTGGCTACACCTTC. Amino acid sequence: CASRTGGGGYTF.

This clone has only one observation. The gene calls are TRBV29-1 and TRBJ2-1, with 7 bases fitting TRBD2. Germline V gene lookup returns CDR1 SQVTM and CDR2 ANQGSEA. The J segment lost 5 bases and the V segment lost 3 bases, leaving 13 bases of the junction unmatched. This CDR3 contains 16 residues. The CDR3 region is CSVEGGERTRNNEQFF. The CDR3 nucleotides read TGCAGCGTTGAGGGGGGGGAAAGGACGAGGAACAATGAGCAGTTCTTC.

The chain has TRBV4-2 and TRBJ2-5; D is undetermined. Trimming took off 4 bases at V and 2 bases at J, with 8 bases between the two ends. The length of the CDR3 is 13 residues. Germline V CDR1 and CDR2: LGHNA, YNFKEQ. CDR3: CASSPGMQETQYF. The CDR3 nucleotides read TGTGCCAGCAGCCCCGGCATGCAAGAGACCCAGTACTTC.

V is TRBV7-8 and J is TRBJ2-5, with 7 bases that match TRBD2. Germline CDR1 reads SGHVS; CDR2 reads FQNEAQ. CDR3 length equals 18 residues. With V trimmed by 1 base and J by 4 bases, 15 bases remained unmatched. In DNA, the CDR3 is TGTGCCAGCAGCTTAGAAATCGTGCGACTGACGGGGGGAGAGACCCAGTACTTC. The encoded protein is CASSLEIVRLTGGETQYF.